This T cell receptor (beta chain) was retrieved from a study of cytomegalovirus exposure and HLA in healthy donors. CDR3 length: 14 amino acids. Germline-derived CDR1 and CDR2 are SGHVS and FQNEAQ. PCR amplification relied on 60 Vbeta primers (plus 13 Jbeta primers). The assay was immunoSEQ multiplex PCR, and TCRdb's table has in-frame clones only and misses some. The table lists 100,000 to 150,000 clones, roughly 82% of them singletons. This clone is a singleton in its sample. Sequences were obtained from PBMCs. The receptor was derived from a woman under 30 in good health and CMV-seropositive. The chain recombines TRBV7-8 with TRBJ2-7; weak D call: TRBD1 (5 bases). CDR3 coding DNA: TGTTCGAGCTCCGTTCAGGGCCCCTACTACGAGCAGTACTTC. Translating gives CSSSVQGPYYEQYF.